This is a list of T cell receptor beta chains from one sample in a study of blood T cell repertoires in COVID-19. Only in-frame clones appear in the TCRdb table, and some are missing; sequencing was by immunoSEQ multiplex PCR. Among some 140,000 clones listed, about 90% were seen once. The sample taken for sequencing was peripheral blood. The source of these receptors is a woman aged 50 to 60 who had recovered from COVID-19. The CDR3 runs from the conserved cysteine through the conserved F or W. The order of the fields is V gene, clone size, J gene, D gene, CDR3 DNA, CDR3 protein. The D gene is left open where the match is weak. Only some rows state a clone size, as once, few, many or a class for expanded clones.

>TRBV18|NA|TRBJ1-4|TRBD1
TGTGCCAGCTCACCACTAAAGGGGGCGCGTGGTGAAAAACTGTTTTTT
CASSPLKGARGEKLFF
>TRBV5-1|NA|TRBJ2-7|NA
TGCGCCAGCAGCTTGAACGGGGATGAGCAGTACTTC
CASSLNGDEQYF
>TRBV28|NA|TRBJ2-3|TRBD2
TGTGCCAGTGTGCGCGGGAGTCGGCTAGGGGATACGCAGTATTTT
CASVRGSRLGDTQYF
>TRBV10-3|NA|TRBJ1-6|TRBD1
TGTGCCCTGCGACAGGGGTCGTCTTTAAATTCACCCCTCCACTTT
CALRQGSSLNSPLHF
>TRBV11-2|once|TRBJ1-6|NA
TGTGCCAGCAGCTCCATCGCAGGGGCGGCTTCACCCCTCCACTTT
CASSSIAGAASPLHF
>TRBV7-9|NA|TRBJ2-2|NA
TGTGCCAGCAGCTTAATTGAAGAGGGGGAGCTGTTTTTT
CASSLIEEGELFF
>TRBV7-9|NA|TRBJ1-5|NA
TGTGCCAGCAGCCCATCACAGGGAAATCAGCCCCAGCATTTT
CASSPSQGNQPQHF
>TRBV6-6|NA|TRBJ1-1|TRBD1
TGTGCCAGCAGTTACTCCGGGACAGGCACTGAAGCTTTCTTT
CASSYSGTGTEAFF
>TRBV6-4|once|TRBJ1-2|NA
TGTGCCAGCAGTGACTACGGACATGTGGCCTATGGCTACACCTTC
CASSDYGHVAYGYTF
>TRBV7-9|NA|TRBJ2-7|NA
TGTGCCAGCAGCTTAGCGCTAACCGGGGAGCAGTACTTC
CASSLALTGEQYF
>TRBV6-1|NA|TRBJ1-1|NA
TGTGCCAGCAGTGAATACATACAGGGTCCTGAAGCTTTCTTT
CASSEYIQGPEAFF
>TRBV6-6|NA|TRBJ1-5|NA
TGTGCCAGCAGTGGACGGACAGACCAGCCCCAGCATTTT
CASSGRTDQPQHF
>TRBV5-1|NA|TRBJ2-2|TRBD2
TGCGCCAGCAGCGCGAAGGCTAGCGGGGGGGAGCTGTTTTTT
CASSAKASGGELFF
>TRBV7-2|NA|TRBJ2-2|NA
TGTGCCAGCAGCCCGCGGGAAACCGGGGAGCTGTTTTTT
CASSPRETGELFF
>TRBV11-2|NA|TRBJ2-5|TRBD2
TGTGCCAGCAGCTTATTTCCCAGCGGGGGGCAAGAGACCCAGTACTTC
CASSLFPSGGQETQYF
>TRBV3-1/TRBV3-2|NA|TRBJ2-5|TRBD2
TGTGCCAGCAGCCCAACTAGCGGAAGGCAAGAGACCCAGTACTTC
CASSPTSGRQETQYF
>TRBV4-1|once|TRBJ1-1|NA
TGCGCCAGCAGCCGGAGACAGGTCGGGAACACTGAAGCTTTCTTT
CASSRRQVGNTEAFF
>TRBV28|NA|TRBJ2-1|TRBD2
TGTGCCAGCAGTCTTGGACTAGCGGGCCTCATAAGGGGAATTTACAATGAGCAGTTCTTC
CASSLGLAGLIRGIYNEQFF
>TRBV7-3|NA|TRBJ2-1|NA
TGTGCCAGCAGCTTAACCGGGGACTCCTACAATGAGCAGTTCTTC
CASSLTGDSYNEQFF
>TRBV6-5|NA|TRBJ1-2|NA
TGTGCCAGCAGTTCCCGACAGTCCTTTTATGGCTACACCTTC
CASSSRQSFYGYTF
>TRBV6-6|NA|TRBJ2-7|NA
TGTGCCAGCAGCCTACATCCGGGGAGTTTCTACGAGCAGTACTTC
CASSLHPGSFYEQYF
>TRBV7-9|once|TRBJ2-1|NA
TGTGCCAGCAGCTTAGAGGGACACGGCGGAAATGAGCAGTTCTTC
CASSLEGHGGNEQFF